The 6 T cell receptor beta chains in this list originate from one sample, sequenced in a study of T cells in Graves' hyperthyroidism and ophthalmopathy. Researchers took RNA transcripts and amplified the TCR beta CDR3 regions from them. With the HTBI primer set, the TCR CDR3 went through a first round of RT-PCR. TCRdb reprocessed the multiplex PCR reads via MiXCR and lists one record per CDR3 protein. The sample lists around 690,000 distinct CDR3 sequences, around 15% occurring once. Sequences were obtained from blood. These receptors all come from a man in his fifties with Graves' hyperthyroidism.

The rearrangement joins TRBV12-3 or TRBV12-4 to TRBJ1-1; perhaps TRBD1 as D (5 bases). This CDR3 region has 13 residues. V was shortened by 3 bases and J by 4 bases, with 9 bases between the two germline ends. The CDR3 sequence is CASSFRTLTEAFF. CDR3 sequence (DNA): TGTGCCAGCAGTTTCCGGACACTCACTGAAGCTTTCTTT.

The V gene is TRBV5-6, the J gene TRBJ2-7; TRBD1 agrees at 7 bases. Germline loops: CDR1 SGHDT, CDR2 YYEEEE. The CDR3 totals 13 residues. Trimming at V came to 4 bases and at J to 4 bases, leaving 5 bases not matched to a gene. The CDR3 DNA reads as TGTGCCAGCAGCGTCCCACAGGGGTACGAGCAGTACTTC. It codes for CASSVPQGYEQYF.

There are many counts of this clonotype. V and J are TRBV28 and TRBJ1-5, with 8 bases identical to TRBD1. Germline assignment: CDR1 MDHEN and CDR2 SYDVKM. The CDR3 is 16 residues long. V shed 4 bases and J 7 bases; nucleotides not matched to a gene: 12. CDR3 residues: CASSSFGQGMEQPQHF. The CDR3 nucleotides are TGTGCCAGCAGTTCATTCGGACAGGGCATGGAGCAGCCCCAGCATTTT.

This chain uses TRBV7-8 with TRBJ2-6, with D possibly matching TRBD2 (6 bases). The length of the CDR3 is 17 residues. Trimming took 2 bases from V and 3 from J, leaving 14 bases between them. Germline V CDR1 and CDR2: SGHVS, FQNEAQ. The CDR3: CASSLWRREVGANVLTF. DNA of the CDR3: TGTGCCAGCAGCTTATGGAGAAGGGAGGTTGGGGCCAACGTCCTGACTTTC.

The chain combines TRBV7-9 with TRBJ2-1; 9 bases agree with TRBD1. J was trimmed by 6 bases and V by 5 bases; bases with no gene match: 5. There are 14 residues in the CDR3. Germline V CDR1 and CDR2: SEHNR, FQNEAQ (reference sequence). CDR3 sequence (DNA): TGTGCCAGCAGCGCCCGGGACAGGGCCAATGAGCAGTTCTTC. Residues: CASSARDRANEQFF.

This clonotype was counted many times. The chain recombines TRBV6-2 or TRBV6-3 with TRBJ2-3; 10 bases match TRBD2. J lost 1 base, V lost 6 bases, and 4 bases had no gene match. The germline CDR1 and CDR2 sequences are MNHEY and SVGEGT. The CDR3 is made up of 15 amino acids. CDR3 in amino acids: CASRPSGSGTDTQYF. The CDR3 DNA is TGTGCCAGCAGACCTAGCGGGAGTGGCACAGATACGCAGTATTTT.